One sample yielded the 18 T cell receptor beta chains listed below, sequenced in a study of blood T cell repertoires in COVID-19. TCRdb's copy holds only in-frame clones and misses some; the assay was immunoSEQ multiplex PCR. The profile shows approximately 190,000 clones, about 80% of them singletons. Sequencing was done on a sample of PBMCs or T cells enriched from blood (not recorded which). The source is a man in his forties or fifties who had recovered from COVID-19.

V usage is TRBV7-6 and J usage is TRBJ2-1, with 7 nucleotides matching TRBD1. CDR1 is SGHVS, CDR2 FNYEAQ, per germline. The CDR3 spans 15 residues. V lost 1 base to trimming and J lost 4 bases; unmatched junction nucleotides: 4. The CDR3 DNA reads TGTGCCAGCAGCTTAGGGACAGGTCCTTACAATGAGCAGTTCTTC. Amino acids: CASSLGTGPYNEQFF.

The V call is TRBV29-1, the J call TRBJ1-1; TRBD1 aligns across 7 bases. V trimming: 7 bases; J trimming: 0 bases; junction bases outside the gene matches: 8. The length of the CDR3 is 14 residues. Germline CDR1 SQVTM, CDR2 ANQGSEA. This CDR3 is CSGLRQGLNTEAFF. In DNA, the CDR3 is TGCAGCGGCCTAAGACAGGGCTTGAACACTGAAGCTTTCTTT.

The V call is TRBV5-4, the J call TRBJ1-1; D is undetermined. The germline V and J ends were trimmed by 0 bases and 0 bases, with 9 bases remaining between them. The V gene's germline CDR1 is SGHNT and CDR2 YYREEE (reference sequence). This CDR3 has 15 residues. This CDR3 is CASSLARAMNTEAFF. In DNA, the CDR3 is TGTGCCAGCAGCTTGGCCCGAGCTATGAACACTGAAGCTTTCTTT.

This rearrangement joins TRBV13 to TRBJ2-6; 8 bases map to TRBD1. CDR1 and CDR2 from the germline V gene are PRHDT and FYEKMQ (reference sequence). CDR3 length: 16 residues. The V and J ends lost 5 bases and 2 bases, in that order; junction bases with no gene match: 5. The CDR3 coding sequence is TGTGCCAGCAGCCCGCAGGGGGCCACTGGGGCCAACGTCCTGACTTTC. Translating gives CASSPQGATGANVLTF.

The chain joins TRBV28 to TRBJ2-3, with D perhaps TRBD1 (6 bases). Germline V gene sequence: CDR1 MDHEN, CDR2 SYDVKM. The V end lost 3 bases, the J end lost 0 bases, and 13 bases lay between the germline ends. This CDR3 contains 16 residues. Written as DNA, the CDR3 is TGTGCCAGCAGTTTTGGGACACTTGGTAGCACAGATACGCAGTATTTT. Translated, it gives CASSFGTLGSTDTQYF.

CDR3 loop: CASSLGVAGVYNEQFF. In DNA form, the CDR3 reads TGCGCCAGCAGCTTGGGGGTAGCGGGGGTTTACAATGAGCAGTTCTTC. The J gene is TRBJ2-1, the V gene TRBV5-1, with 9 positions matching TRBD2. CDR3 length equals 16 residues. Germline V lookup: CDR1 SGHRS, CDR2 YFSETQ. Losses at the gene ends were 0 bases for V and 4 bases for J; bases not matched to a gene: 5.

This clone was seen only a few times. The chain carries TRBV19 and TRBJ2-7; a possible D gene is TRBD1 (6 bases). V lost 2 bases, J lost 1 base, and 9 bases lay in between. The CDR3 runs to 14 residues. Germline V lookup: CDR1 LNHDA, CDR2 SQIVND (reference sequence). CDR3 coding DNA: TGTGCCAGTAGTATACAGGGGTCATCCTACGAGCAGTACTTC. Residues: CASSIQGSSYEQYF.

This clone was detected once. The chain joins TRBV6-1 to TRBJ1-5; no firm D call. Deletions cut 3 bases from V and 6 bases from J, with 15 bases between. The CDR3 spans 15 residues. Looked up from germline, CDR1 is MNHNS and CDR2 is SASEGT. The CDR3 is CASSERREGGQPQHF. Here the CDR3 DNA reads TGTGCCAGCAGTGAGCGTAGGGAAGGAGGTCAGCCCCAGCATTTT.

V usage is TRBV18 and J usage is TRBJ1-1, with a possible D match to TRBD1 (5 bases). Per the germline V gene, CDR1 is KGHSH and CDR2 is LQKENI. The CDR3 covers 18 residues. V lost 2 bases, J lost 5 bases, and 24 bases lay in between. The CDR3 DNA reads TGTGCCAGCTCACCAGTTGATCTTGCAGGGCGTAGGAGAACTGAAGCTTTCTTT. As protein: CASSPVDLAGRRRTEAFF.

The rearrangement links TRBV6-2 or TRBV6-3 to TRBJ2-7; 7 positions agree with TRBD1. Germline CDR1 and CDR2: MNHEY and SVGEGT. The junction had 13 bases not matched to a gene; V was cut back by 3 bases and J by 5 bases. The CDR3 is 16 amino acids. The chain's CDR3 is CASSYRQTGPRDEQYF. The CDR3 DNA follows: TGTGCCAGCAGTTATCGACAGACAGGGCCGCGGGACGAGCAGTACTTC.

This chain uses TRBV7-2 with TRBJ2-1; 9 bases match TRBD1. CDR3 length equals 14 residues. V lost 3 bases and J lost 6; bases outside the gene matches: 3. Germline V gene lookup returns CDR1 SGHTA and CDR2 FQGNSA. The CDR3 bases are TGTGCCAGCAGCTTGACAGGGGGTCGCAATGAGCAGTTCTTC. Its protein is CASSLTGGRNEQFF. The full variable domain, in which reference TRBV7-2 and TRBJ2-1 provide the parts outside the CDR3, is GAGVSQSPSNKVTEKGKDVELRCDPISGHTALYWYRQSLGQGLEFLIYFQGNSAPDKSGLPSDRFSAERTGGSVSTLTIQRTQQEDSAVYLCASSLTGGRNEQFFGPGTRLTVL.

This clone showed up just a few times. The genes are TRBV15 and TRBJ1-1, with D maybe TRBD1 (6 bases). This CDR3 is 16 amino acids long. Germline CDR1 reads LNHNV; CDR2 reads YYDKDF (reference sequence). Trimming stripped 1 base from V and 6 bases from J, with 18 bases between. CDR3 region: CATSRGGGLQNAEAFF. The CDR3 DNA sequence: TGTGCCACCAGCAGAGGGGGGGGCCTCCAAAACGCTGAAGCTTTCTTT.

The chain has TRBV5-5 and TRBJ1-1, with D uncertain. Germline lookup yields CDR1 SGHKS and CDR2 YYEKEE (reference sequence). The CDR3 consists of 18 residues. Trimming shortened V by 4 bases and J by 1 base, and 23 bases separated the two germline ends. The CDR3 DNA sequence: TGTGCCAGCAGCCCAGCTAGCACACTCTCCGAGGGGAACACTGAAGCTTTCTTT. Its translation: CASSPASTLSEGNTEAFF.

The gene calls are TRBV21-1 and TRBJ2-1; no check of the table's D call, TRBD2, against the DNA was made. TRBV21-1 is noted as a pseudogene. The CDR3 is 16 amino acids. The CDR3 protein is CASSRGLAGFVDEQFF. In DNA, the CDR3 is TGTGCCAGCAGCAGAGGTCTAGCGGGGTTTGTGGATGAGCAGTTCTTC.

The V call is TRBV2, the J call TRBJ1-4; D ambiguous. From germline, CDR1 is SNHLY and CDR2 FYNNEI. The V and J ends lost 1 base and 7 bases respectively, with 10 bases between them. The length of the CDR3 is 14 residues. The CDR3 here is CASSEGSPIEKLFF. The CDR3 DNA is TGTGCCAGCAGTGAAGGTTCACCTATTGAAAAACTGTTTTTT.

This clone came up once. The chain joins TRBV28 to TRBJ2-5, with 7 bases aligning to TRBD2. The CDR3 sequence is 13 residues long. Trimming at V came to 5 bases and at J to 4 bases, leaving 4 bases not matched to a gene. The germline V gene has CDR1 MDHEN and CDR2 SYDVKM. The CDR3 sequence: CASSGAGPETQYF. The CDR3 DNA is TGTGCCAGCAGTGGAGCGGGGCCAGAGACCCAGTACTTC.

CDR3 amino acids: CAWSIDFYTGELFF. CDR3 DNA sequence: TGTGCCTGGAGTATCGACTTCTACACCGGGGAGCTGTTTTTT. The chain combines TRBV30 with TRBJ2-2; D is unresolved. Germline V gene data show CDR1 as GTSNPN and CDR2 as SVGIG (reference sequence). V lost 2 bases and J lost 3, with 10 bases in between. The CDR3 totals 14 residues. Looking up the rest from reference TRBV30 and TRBJ2-2 gives the full variable domain: SQTIHQWPATLVQPVGSPLSLECTVEGTSNPNLYWYRQAAGRGLQLLFYSVGIGQISSEVPQNLSASRPQDRQFILSSKKLLLSDSGFYLCAWSIDFYTGELFFGEGSRLTVL.

The V gene is TRBV30, the J gene TRBJ2-2, with a tentative D call TRBD1 (5 bases). Germline V gene lookup returns CDR1 GTSNPN and CDR2 SVGIG (reference sequence). The CDR3 length is 14 residues. Trimming left V 0 bases short and J 4 bases short, with 9 bases between. The CDR3 here is CAWSVSGSTGELFF. The CDR3 DNA is TGTGCCTGGAGTGTATCAGGGTCCACCGGGGAGCTGTTTTTT.